The present entry profiles one T cell receptor beta chain with its context. In the authors' methods: By means of reference gene primer amplification, nucleated cell counts were estimated. Sequencing was performed with immunoSEQ multiplex PCR; in TCRdb, only in-frame clones are kept and a portion is missing. V, J and clone size derive from that table, while D and trimming were established from the DNA sequence. The sample lists 80,000 to 100,000 clones; about 90% were seen once. Germline loops: CDR1 SGHDT, CDR2 YYEEEE. V lost 4 bases and J 8 bases, leaving 16 bases between the germline ends. CDR3 length equals 15 residues. The sample comes from a study of blood T cell repertoires in COVID-19. About the research overall: The United States, Italy and Spain supplied acute and convalescent COVID-19 samples. T cells, B-cell-depleted T cells, or PBMCs provided the cDNA or gDNA that served as material.

The sequence was obtained from a human donor with active COVID-19. The donor label of this sample is uncertain. The V gene is TRBV5-6, the J gene TRBJ1-6; tentative D call: TRBD1 (6 bases). The sequenced sample consisted of peripheral blood. This chain's CDR3 is CASSRTGQRDSPLHF. CDR3 nucleotides: TGTGCCAGCAGCCGAACCGGACAGAGAGATTCACCCCTCCACTTT.